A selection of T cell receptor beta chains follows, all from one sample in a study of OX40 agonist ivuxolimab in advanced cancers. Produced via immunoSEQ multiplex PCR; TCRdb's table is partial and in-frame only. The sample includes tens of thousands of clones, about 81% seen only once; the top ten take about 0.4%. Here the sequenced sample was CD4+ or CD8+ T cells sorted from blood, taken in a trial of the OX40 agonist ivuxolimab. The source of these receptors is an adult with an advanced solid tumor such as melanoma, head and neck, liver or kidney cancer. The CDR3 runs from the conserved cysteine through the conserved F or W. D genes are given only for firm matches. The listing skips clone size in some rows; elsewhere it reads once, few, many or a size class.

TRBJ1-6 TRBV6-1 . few TGTGCCAGCAGCCCTCGTGACAGACCGAATTCACCCCTCCACTTT CASSPRDRPNSPLHF
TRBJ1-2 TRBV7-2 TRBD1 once TGTGCCAGCAGCCCTAGTATAGGGGGCTCGGGTGGCTACACCTTC CASSPSIGGSGGYTF
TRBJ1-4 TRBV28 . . TGTGCCAGCAGTCTGCGTGGCAGTCTCAAAGAAAAACTGTTTTTT CASSLRGSLKEKLFF
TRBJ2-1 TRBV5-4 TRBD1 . TGTGCCAGCAGCTTGGCGGGACAGGGAAATTACAATGAGCAGTTCTTC CASSLAGQGNYNEQFF
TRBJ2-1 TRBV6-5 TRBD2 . TGTGCCAGCAGTTACTACGGCGGGGGGGTACATGAGCAGTTCTTC CASSYYGGGVHEQFF
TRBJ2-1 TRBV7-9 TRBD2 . TGTGCCAGCAGCTTAGGTGCTAGCGGGAGGACCTCCAATGAGCAGTTCTTC CASSLGASGRTSNEQFF
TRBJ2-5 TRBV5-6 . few TGTGCCAGCAGCTTGTGGGTGGTGGAGACCCAGTACTTC CASSLWVVETQYF
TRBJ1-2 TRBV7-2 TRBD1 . TGTGCCAGCAGCCCTAAACCGACAGGGGGAGGCTACACCTTC CASSPKPTGGGYTF
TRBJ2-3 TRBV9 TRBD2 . TGTGCCAGCAGCGAAGGACTAGCGCGCACAGATACGCAGTATTTT CASSEGLARTDTQYF
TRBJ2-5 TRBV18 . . TGTGCCAGCTCACCGAATAAAGAGACCCAGTACTTC CASSPNKETQYF
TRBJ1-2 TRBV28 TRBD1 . TGTGCCAGCAGTCCGACAGGGCTCGGCTACACCTTC CASSPTGLGYTF
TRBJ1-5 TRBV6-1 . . TGTGCCAGCAGTGAACATAGCAATCAGCCCCAGCATTTT CASSEHSNQPQHF
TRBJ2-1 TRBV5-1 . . TGCGCCAGCAGCCGCGGACAGAACAATGAGCAGTTCTTC CASSRGQNNEQFF
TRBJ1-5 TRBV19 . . TGTGCCAGTAGTGCGACAGGCCTTAATCAGCCCCAGCATTTT CASSATGLNQPQHF
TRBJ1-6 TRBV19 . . TGTGCCAGTAGTAACCAGGCGAATTCACCCCTCCACTTT CASSNQANSPLHF
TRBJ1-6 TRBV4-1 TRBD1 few TGCGCCAGCAGCCAGGCCGGGACAGGGCGATCACCCCTCCACTTT CASSQAGTGRSPLHF
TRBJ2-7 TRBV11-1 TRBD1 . TGTGCCAGCCACCCGGGACAGGGGGTGTACGAGCAGTACTTC CASHPGQGVYEQYF
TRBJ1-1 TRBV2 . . TGTGCCAGCACAGGGTTCAGTAACACTGAAGCTTTCTTT CASTGFSNTEAFF
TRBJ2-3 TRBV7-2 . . TGTGCCAGCAGCCCTTCGGGGGATACGCAGTATTTT CASSPSGDTQYF
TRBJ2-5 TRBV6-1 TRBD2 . TGTGCCAGCAGTGGACTAGCGGGGGGGTCGGAGACCCAGTACTTC CASSGLAGGSETQYF
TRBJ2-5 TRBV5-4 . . TGTGCCAGCAGCGCGGCCTCAGATCGGGAGACCCAGTACTTC CASSAASDRETQYF
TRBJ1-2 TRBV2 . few TGTGCCAGCAGTGGTACGCCTTATGGCTACACCTTC CASSGTPYGYTF
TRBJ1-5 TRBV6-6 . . TGTGCCAGCAGCCCAGGGCCCACTCAGCCCCAGCATTTT CASSPGPTQPQHF
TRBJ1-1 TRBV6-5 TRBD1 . TGTGCCAGCAGTCGGCGACAGGGTGAAACTTTCTTT CASSRRQGETFF
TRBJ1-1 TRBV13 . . TGTGCCAGCAGCCACGTCCAGGGAAGCACTGAAGCTTTCTTT CASSHVQGSTEAFF
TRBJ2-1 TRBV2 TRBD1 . TGTGCCAGCGGGGGACAGGGGAGATACAATGAGCAGTTCTTC CASGGQGRYNEQFF
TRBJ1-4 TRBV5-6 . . TGTGCCAGCAGCTTGTTACAGGGAGGGGAAAAACTGTTTTTT CASSLLQGGEKLFF